One and the same sample provided the 25 T cell receptor beta chains below, sequenced in a study of T-cell memory formation after mild COVID-19. From the 5' RACE reads, TCRdb called clonotypes with MiXCR, one entry per CDR3 protein. In the table there are about 130,000 distinct CDR3 sequences, over 15% of which are singletons. Specimen: PBMCs or a T cell subset sorted from them (not recorded which). Source of these receptors: a man aged 18 to 30 who had mild COVID-19 (a few samples of this study predate the infection). Cell type and time point are not known.

This clonotype appeared a few times. The rearrangement uses TRBV4-3 and TRBJ2-7, with 9 bases identical to TRBD1. The CDR3 loop spans 15 amino acids. CDR1 and CDR2 (germline): LGHNA, YSLEER. Trimming cost V 2 bases and J 2 bases; bases outside gene matches: 4. The CDR3 sequence is CASSQQGQGPYEQYF. The CDR3 DNA is TGCGCCAGCAGCCAACAGGGACAGGGTCCCTACGAGCAGTACTTC.

The chain links TRBV19 to TRBJ1-2; 9 bases map to TRBD1. This CDR3 contains 15 residues. J was trimmed by 7 bases and V by 5 bases; bases with no gene match: 11. CDR1 LNHDA and CDR2 SQIVND come from the germline V gene (reference sequence). CDR3 sequence (DNA): TGTGCCAGTAGTCTCCGGACAGGGGAACCCCTTGGCTACACCTTC. Translation: CASSLRTGEPLGYTF. Full variable domain (missing parts from reference TRBV19 and TRBJ1-2): DGGITQSPKYLFRKEGQNVTLSCEQNLNHDAMYWYRQDPGQGLRLIYYSQIVNDFQKGDIAEGYSVSREKKESFPLTVTSAQKNPTAFYLCASSLRTGEPLGYTFGSGTRLTVV.

The chain carries TRBV5-6 and TRBJ2-5; D is uncertain. The CDR3 runs to 13 residues. The germline V gene has CDR1 SGHDT and CDR2 YYEEEE. V lost 1 base to trimming and J lost 3 bases, with 7 bases between them. CDR3 in DNA: TGTGCCAGCAGCTTGCGGTCTGAAGAGACCCAGTACTTC. The encoded protein is CASSLRSEETQYF.

This chain links TRBV6-2 or TRBV6-3 with TRBJ2-7, with D possibly matching TRBD1 (6 bases). Trimming cost V 5 bases and J 0 bases, with 11 bases left between them. CDR1 is MNHEY and CDR2 is SVGEGT in the germline V gene. The CDR3 loop spans 14 amino acids. For the CDR3, the DNA is TGTGCCAGCAGTAGTGACAGGTCCTCCTACGAGCAGTACGTC. Protein product: CASSSDRSSYEQYV.

This sequence joins TRBV29-1 and TRBJ1-5; 7 bases map to TRBD1. CDR1 SQVTM and CDR2 ANQGSEA come from the germline V gene. The CDR3 loop spans 13 amino acids. CDR3 residues: CRPGQSINQPQHF. CDR3 coding DNA: TGCAGGCCGGGACAGTCAATTAATCAGCCCCAGCATTTT.

This clonotype was observed a handful of times. V and J are TRBV10-3 and TRBJ2-1; 12 bases map to TRBD1. The CDR3 has 15 amino acids. Germline loops: CDR1 ENHRY, CDR2 SYGVKD. Trimming removed 10 bases from V and 3 bases from J; junction bases left unmatched: 7. CDR3 sequence (DNA): TGTGCCACCACGGGACAGGGGGCGAACTACAATGAGCAGTTCTTC. Translation: CATTGQGANYNEQFF.

This clonotype was observed a few times. V is TRBV9 and J is TRBJ1-1; no reliable D call. The CDR3 runs 15 residues. The germline gives CDR1 SGDLS, CDR2 YYNGEE. V was cut by 0 bases and J by 3 bases, with 12 bases left in between. CDR3 amino acids: CASSVEPSRDTEAFF. CDR3 nucleotide sequence: TGTGCCAGCAGCGTAGAACCAAGCCGCGACACTGAAGCTTTCTTT.

This clonotype was detected only a few times. This rearrangement joins TRBV18 to TRBJ2-1; the D gene is possibly TRBD2 (5 bases). CDR1 and CDR2 from the germline V gene are KGHSH and LQKENI. The germline V and J ends were trimmed by 2 bases and 2 bases, with 7 bases remaining between them. The CDR3 spans 14 residues. The CDR3 DNA reads as TGTGCCAGCTCACCAGCCGGGACCTACAATGAGCAGTTCTTC. It yields the protein CASSPAGTYNEQFF. Based on the CDR3 plus reference TRBV18 and TRBJ2-1, the full variable domain is NAGVMQNPRHLVRRRGQEARLRCSPMKGHSHVYWYRQLPEEGLKFMVYLQKENIIDESGMPKERFSAEFPKEGPSILRIQQVVRGDSAAYFCASSPAGTYNEQFFGPGTRLTVL.

The chain is built from TRBV11-1 and TRBJ2-5; either TRBD1 or TRBD2 may supply D (5 bases each). V dropped 4 bases and J dropped 4 bases, with 16 bases sitting between them. The CDR3 totals 15 residues. Germline V CDR1 and CDR2: SGHAT, FQDESV (reference sequence). The CDR3 sequence is CASSSLVMRGETQYF. CDR3 DNA sequence: TGTGCCAGCAGCTCTTTGGTTATGAGGGGAGAGACCCAGTACTTC.

This chain uses TRBV7-2 with TRBJ2-5; D is possibly TRBD2 (7 bases). CDR3 length: 14 residues. CDR1 and CDR2 (germline): SGHTA, FQGNSA. Trimming removed 5 bases from V and 1 base from J, with 11 bases in between. The CDR3: CASSAAGAQETQYF. Written as DNA, the CDR3 is TGTGCCAGCAGCGCCGCGGGGGCCCAAGAGACCCAGTACTTC.

This clonotype was picked up a small number of times. V usage is TRBV6-2 or TRBV6-3 and J usage is TRBJ1-5; D not certain. Per germline, CDR1 MNHEY and CDR2 SVGEGT. This CDR3 has 18 residues. Between the trimmed V and J ends, which lost 0 bases and 0 bases, there was a span of 15 bases. The CDR3 DNA is TGTGCCAGCAGTTACTCGAATGACCGAGGTTATAGCAATCAGCCCCAGCATTTT. Encoded protein: CASSYSNDRGYSNQPQHF.

This clonotype was seen repeatedly, ten times or more. The genes are TRBV7-2 and TRBJ2-2; D gene unclear. The CDR3 is 11 amino acids. The V and J ends lost 5 bases and 5 bases respectively, with 3 bases between them. In germline, CDR1 is SGHTA, CDR2 FQGNSA. CDR3 sequence reads: CASSRTGELFF. The CDR3 region has the DNA TGTGCCAGCAGCCGAACCGGGGAGCTGTTTTTT.

The rearrangement joins TRBV2 to TRBJ1-6, with 7 bases lining up with TRBD1. The germline V gene has CDR1 SNHLY and CDR2 FYNNEI. After removal of 8 bases from V and 7 bases from J, the junction contained 8 bases not matched to a gene. CDR3 length: 14 residues. The CDR3 here is CASGGQSENSPLHF. The DNA for the CDR3 is TGTGCCAGCGGGGGACAGTCTGAAAATTCACCCCTCCACTTT.

The table lists this clonotype with a few counts. The rearrangement uses TRBV7-2 and TRBJ2-2, with D perhaps TRBD1 (5 bases). Germline lookup yields CDR1 SGHTA and CDR2 FQGNSA. The CDR3 runs 13 residues. Trimming pared 8 bases from V and 1 base from J, leaving 8 bases between. CDR3 bases: TGTGCCAGCGCCGGACAGAACACCGGGGAGCTGTTTTTT. This codes for CASAGQNTGELFF.

The chain uses TRBV7-9 and TRBJ2-7; D unresolved. The germline V and J ends were trimmed by 5 bases and 4 bases, with 12 bases remaining between them. CDR1 and CDR2 (germline): SEHNR, FQNEAQ (reference sequence). The CDR3 is 13 residues long. The CDR3 nucleotides are TGTGCCAGCAGCGCAGAGGCTAATTACGAGCAGTACTTC. It codes for CASSAEANYEQYF.

The chain links TRBV7-3 to TRBJ2-7; D tentatively reads TRBD1 or TRBD2 (5 bases each). CDR1 and CDR2 (germline): SGHTA, FQGTGA. The ends were cut back, 2 bases at V and 6 bases at J, with 14 bases in the middle. This CDR3 contains 14 residues. CDR3 sequence reads: CASSLLRVGGEQYV. DNA of the CDR3: TGTGCCAGCAGCTTACTCCGCGTTGGGGGCGAGCAGTACGTC.

J is TRBJ2-3 and V is TRBV4-3; 8 positions agree with TRBD2. CDR1 and CDR2 (germline): LGHNA, YSLEER. CDR3 length: 15 amino acids. V lost 5 bases to trimming and J lost 3 bases; unmatched junction nucleotides: 7. CDR3 nucleotide sequence: TGCGCCAGCAGCTACAACGGGGGGGCAACAGATACGCAGTATTTT. Protein sequence: CASSYNGGATDTQYF.

This chain uses TRBV6-2 or TRBV6-3 with TRBJ1-4; 9 bases match TRBD1. Per germline, CDR1 MNHEY and CDR2 SVGEGT. V lost 5 bases, J lost 8 bases, and 6 bases stayed unmatched. This CDR3 spans 14 amino acids. The CDR3 sequence: CASSRGTGREKLFF. DNA for the CDR3: TGTGCCAGCAGTCGCGGGACAGGGAGAGAAAAACTGTTTTTT.

This clonotype was observed a handful of times. The rearrangement joins TRBV10-3 to TRBJ1-2, with 7 bases lining up with TRBD1. The J segment lost 5 bases and the V segment lost 4 bases, leaving 10 bases of the junction unmatched. The CDR3 extends over 15 amino acids. The V gene's germline CDR1 is ENHRY and CDR2 SYGVKD. CDR3 protein: CAISAHDRVGYGYTF. The CDR3 DNA follows: TGTGCCATCAGTGCCCACGACAGGGTTGGGTATGGCTACACCTTC.

J is TRBJ2-3 and V is TRBV18; the match to TRBD1 covers 7 bases. V shed 2 bases and J 1 base; nucleotides not matched to a gene: 15. The CDR3 has 19 amino acids. Germline assignment: CDR1 KGHSH and CDR2 LQKENI. The CDR3 nucleotides read TGTGCCAGCTCACCAACTTCCGGACAGGCCCCGGATGGCACAGATACGCAGTATTTT. Its protein is CASSPTSGQAPDGTDTQYF.

In this sample, this clonotype turned up a few times. J is TRBJ2-7 and V is TRBV11-2; tentative D call: TRBD1 (6 bases). The germline CDR1 and CDR2 sequences are SGHAT and FQNNGV. Trimming removed 5 bases at V and 11 bases at J, with 16 bases between. The CDR3 is 12 amino acids. The CDR3 sequence: CASSLSRDKKYF. The CDR3 nucleotides read TGTGCCAGCAGCCTCTCCCGGGACAAGAAGTACTTC.

Only a few counts were recorded for this clonotype. This chain connects TRBV11-2 to TRBJ2-1; a possible D gene is TRBD2 (7 bases). The CDR3 is made up of 17 amino acids. The ends were cut back, 4 bases at V and 3 bases at J, with 19 bases in the middle. Germline-derived CDR1 and CDR2 are SGHAT and FQNNGV. CDR3 in amino acids: CASSSGGAGAIYNEQFF. In DNA form, the CDR3 reads TGTGCCAGCAGCTCTGGGGGCGCGGGGGCGATCTACAATGAGCAGTTCTTC.

The genes are TRBV6-2 or TRBV6-3 and TRBJ2-7; D not certain. The V gene lost 2 bases and the J gene lost 2 bases, with 7 bases spanning the gap. In germline, CDR1 is MNHEY, CDR2 SVGEGT. The CDR3 runs to 13 residues. The CDR3 loop reads CASSYRPPYEQYV. CDR3 DNA: TGTGCCAGCAGTTACAGGCCGCCCTACGAGCAGTACGTC.

The chain employs TRBV6-2 or TRBV6-3 and TRBJ1-5, with 8 nucleotides matching TRBD1. The CDR3 length is 14 residues. V lost 2 bases to trimming and J lost 8 bases; unmatched junction nucleotides: 5. Looked up from germline, CDR1 is MNHEY and CDR2 is SVGEGT. As DNA, the CDR3 is TGTGCCAGCAGTTACGGACAGGGCCTTGAGCCCCAGCATTTT. Translation gives CASSYGQGLEPQHF.

This rearrangement joins TRBV7-9 to TRBJ2-1; D perhaps matches TRBD2 (6 bases). Trimming took 6 bases from V and 3 from J, leaving 12 bases between them. This CDR3 is 14 amino acids long. Germline-derived CDR1 and CDR2 are SEHNR and FQNEAQ (reference sequence). CDR3 sequence (DNA): TGTGCCAGCAGTTGGCGGGACCTCTACAATGAGCAGTTCTTC. Protein product: CASSWRDLYNEQFF. The complete variable domain, with remaining parts taken from reference TRBV7-9 and TRBJ2-1, reads DTGVSQNPRHKITKRGQNVTFRCDPISEHNRLYWYRQTLGQGPEFLTYFQNEAQLEKSRLLSDRFSAERPKGSFSTLEIQRTEQGDSAMYLCASSWRDLYNEQFFGPGTRLTVL.